This T cell receptor beta chain was captured in a study of blood T cell repertoires in COVID-19. Whole-study context: T cells, B-cell-depleted T cells, or PBMCs supplied cDNA or gDNA.

Clones were sequenced by immunoSEQ multiplex PCR, and TCRdb holds only the in-frame ones, with some missing. The sample carries over 600,000 clones, 75% to 90% recorded once. Unmatched junction bases numbered 8, after V lost 4 bases and J lost 6 bases. The germline gives CDR1 SGHVS, CDR2 FNYEAQ. The CDR3 has 15 residues. This receptor was taken from a woman aged 18-30 years with acute or convalescent COVID-19. V and J are TRBV7-6 and TRBJ2-3; 9 bases fit TRBD2. The source material was peripheral blood. This chain's CDR3 is CASSYAGGPSDTQYF. The CDR3 DNA follows: TGTGCCAGCAGCTACGCGGGGGGGCCCTCGGATACGCAGTATTTT.